This entry lists 2 T cell receptor beta chains sequenced from one sample in a study of cytomegalovirus exposure and HLA in healthy donors. PCR involved 60 Vbeta and 13 Jbeta primers. Using immunoSEQ multiplex PCR, the repertoire was profiled, and TCRdb retains in-frame clones only, with some absent. The sample consists of some 240,000 clones, approximately 80% of them appearing once. Sequences were obtained from PBMCs. These receptors all come from a male donor in good health and CMV-seronegative.

The rearrangement links TRBV7-2 to TRBJ2-3; TRBD2 aligns across 8 bases. The CDR3 runs to 17 residues. V lost 5 bases, J lost 6 bases, and 16 bases stayed unmatched. The germline V gene encodes CDR1 SGHTA and CDR2 FQGNSA. The CDR3 coding sequence is TGTGCCAGCAGCCGTACCCCAAGCGGGAGCCTGGGGGATACGCAGTATTTT. Translated, it gives CASSRTPSGSLGDTQYF. The entire variable domain, with the rest obtained from reference TRBV7-2 and TRBJ2-3, is as follows: GAGVSQSPSNKVTEKGKDVELRCDPISGHTALYWYRQSLGQGLEFLIYFQGNSAPDKSGLPSDRFSAERTGGSVSTLTIQRTQQEDSAVYLCASSRTPSGSLGDTQYFGPGTRLTVL.

The rearrangement links TRBV21-1 to TRBJ2-7; TRBD2, as called in the table, went unchecked against the DNA. TRBV21-1 is classified as a pseudogene. The CDR3 loop spans 15 amino acids. CDR3 in DNA: TGTGCCAGCAGCACAAGGGGCGGGAGCACATACGAGCAGTACTTC. Translation gives CASSTRGGSTYEQYF.